The T cell receptor (beta chain) under discussion was sequenced for a study of control samples from healthy donors and cancer patients. The repertoire was sequenced with immunoSEQ multiplex PCR; TCRdb's copy has only in-frame clones and lacks some. The sample lists 100,000 to 150,000 clones, about 93% occurring once. The clonotype was recovered from a man in his forties in good health. The sample comprised blood.

The CDR3 here is CASSPGTSGGAQFF. The DNA for the CDR3 is TGTGCCAGCAGCCCAGGGACTAGCGGGGGGGCCCAATTCTTC. The chain has TRBV9 and TRBJ2-1; TRBD2 matches 16 bases. The CDR3 length is 14 residues. Per germline, CDR1 SGDLS and CDR2 YYNGEE. V lost 4 bases to trimming and J lost 16 bases; unmatched junction nucleotides: 8.